This TCR beta chain appears in the sequencing data of a study of blood T cell repertoires in COVID-19. The assay was immunoSEQ multiplex PCR, and TCRdb's table has in-frame clones only and misses some. The profile shows roughly 140,000 clones, 65% to 90% of them singletons. Germline V gene sequence: CDR1 LNHDA, CDR2 SQIVND (reference sequence). The CDR3 sequence is 14 residues long. The trim removed 4 bases at V and 6 bases at J, leaving 6 bases unmatched. The clonotype was recovered from a man aged 50 to 60 with acute or convalescent COVID-19. V is TRBV19 and J is TRBJ2-3; 8 bases match TRBD1. The sequencing sample was made of peripheral blood. CDR3 DNA: TGTGCCAGTAGTAGGCAGGGGGCGACGGATACGCAGTATTTT. It yields the protein CASSRQGATDTQYF.